Listed below are T cell receptor beta chains from one sample, sequenced in a study of blood T cell repertoires in COVID-19. The assay was immunoSEQ multiplex PCR, and TCRdb's table has in-frame clones only and misses some. The top ten clones hold around 21% of a sample with roughly 180,000 clones, 80% to 90% of them seen once. Sequenced sample: peripheral blood. All receptors come from a man aged 70-80 years with active or convalescent COVID-19. CDR3s leave out the opening cysteine and the closing phenylalanine or tryptophan. D genes are given only for firm matches.

J: TRBJ1-1
D: -
V: TRBV9
CDR3: ASSPQPANLEAF

J: TRBJ1-2
D: TRBD1
V: TRBV28
CDR3: ASSIPTRGGGYT

J: TRBJ1-4
D: -
V: TRBV9
CDR3: ASSVQGSNEKLF

J: TRBJ1-2
D: -
V: TRBV5-1
CDR3: ASSNQGASNYGYT

J: TRBJ2-2
D: -
V: TRBV5-1
CDR3: ASTKHPQNTGELF

J: TRBJ1-1
D: -
V: TRBV6-5
CDR3: ATKVGQNTEAF

J: TRBJ1-3
D: -
V: TRBV2
CDR3: ASSRDRGNTIY

J: TRBJ1-2
D: -
V: TRBV5-1
CDR3: ASSPDGEIGYT

J: TRBJ1-3
D: -
V: TRBV5-1
CDR3: ASSSQGYSGNTIY

J: TRBJ2-5
D: TRBD2
V: TRBV12-3/TRBV12-4
CDR3: ASRSSGRGTQY

J: TRBJ2-1
D: -
V: TRBV12-3/TRBV12-4
CDR3: ASSKGGEQF

J: TRBJ1-1
D: -
V: TRBV28
CDR3: ASRPRDLVTEAF

J: TRBJ2-7
D: TRBD1
V: TRBV7-2
CDR3: ASSLDRGWSYEQY

J: TRBJ2-5
D: TRBD1
V: TRBV24-1
CDR3: ATSDTGTGSQETQY

J: TRBJ2-7
D: -
V: TRBV28
CDR3: ASSVLGYEQY

J: TRBJ1-6
D: -
V: TRBV6-2/TRBV6-3
CDR3: ASSSGGVGNSPLH

J: TRBJ1-5
D: -
V: TRBV7-9
CDR3: ASSLGTVSNQPQH

J: TRBJ1-6
D: -
V: TRBV19
CDR3: ASSIWRDSPLH

J: TRBJ2-4
D: TRBD1
V: TRBV6-5
CDR3: ASSYTRDRVNIQY

J: TRBJ1-5
D: TRBD1
V: TRBV6-5
CDR3: ASRFRQGGQPQH

J: TRBJ1-4
D: -
V: TRBV7-9
CDR3: ASRHREGRNEKLF

J: TRBJ2-7
D: -
V: TRBV19
CDR3: ASSIATGMVYEQY

J: TRBJ2-7
D: -
V: TRBV9
CDR3: ASSVDSGGLVYEQY

J: TRBJ2-7
D: TRBD1
V: TRBV5-1
CDR3: ASSLTFQSGGTYEQY

J: TRBJ1-2
D: TRBD1
V: TRBV29-1
CDR3: SVGTGVNYGYT

J: TRBJ2-7
D: TRBD1
V: TRBV11-1
CDR3: ASSSGQTSYEQY

J: TRBJ1-2
D: TRBD1
V: TRBV7-9
CDR3: ASSLGGGQGNYGYT

J: TRBJ2-1
D: TRBD2
V: TRBV9
CDR3: ASSVARGTSYNEQF

J: TRBJ2-3
D: -
V: TRBV6-5
CDR3: ASTYGQNTDTQY

J: TRBJ2-5
D: -
V: TRBV5-1
CDR3: ASSFQTYQETQY

J: TRBJ1-4
D: TRBD1
V: TRBV18
CDR3: ASSRTTGGTNEKLF

J: TRBJ2-3
D: -
V: TRBV6-2/TRBV6-3
CDR3: ASSYRAGTDTQY

J: TRBJ1-2
D: TRBD1
V: TRBV9
CDR3: ASSAGTARMYGYT

J: TRBJ2-1
D: -
V: TRBV4-3
CDR3: ASSQDGRSSYNEQF

J: TRBJ1-1
D: TRBD1
V: TRBV4-1
CDR3: ASSQETGRRTEAF